These 21 T cell receptor beta chains came from one sample sequenced in a study of cytomegalovirus exposure and HLA in healthy donors. The PCR made use of 60 Vbeta and 13 Jbeta primers. The repertoire was sequenced with immunoSEQ multiplex PCR; TCRdb's copy has only in-frame clones and lacks some. The sample includes about 110,000 clones, about three quarters of them seen just once. Sample: PBMCs. The source is a woman between 55 and 75 years old in good health and CMV-seropositive.

This clone was recorded once. This rearrangement joins TRBV30 to TRBJ1-2, with no clear D. Germline V gene lookup returns CDR1 GTSNPN and CDR2 SVGIG (reference sequence). The CDR3 covers 11 residues. V dropped 4 bases and J dropped 5 bases, with 8 bases sitting between them. Here the CDR3 DNA reads TGTGCCTGGACCGAGGGTTATGGCTACACCTTC. Translation gives CAWTEGYGYTF.

The rearrangement uses TRBV28 and TRBJ2-4; TRBD2 agrees at 11 bases. Trimming took 4 bases from V and 6 from J; bases not matched to a gene: 2. Germline assignment: CDR1 MDHEN and CDR2 SYDVKM. This CDR3 comprises 14 residues. Written as DNA, the CDR3 is TGTGCCAGCAGTTCCGGGACTAGCGGAAACATTCAGTACTTC. Translated: CASSSGTSGNIQYF.

The chain recombines TRBV19 with TRBJ1-5; 9 bases match TRBD1. V shed 9 bases, J shed 0 bases, and the junction held 6 bases outside the gene matches. CDR1 is LNHDA and CDR2 is SQIVND in the germline V gene (reference sequence). CDR3 length: 15 amino acids. The CDR3 loop reads CASRRTGVSNQPQHF. As DNA, the CDR3 is TGTGCCAGCCGCCGGACAGGGGTTAGCAATCAGCCCCAGCATTTT.

The chain recombines TRBV5-4 with TRBJ2-7; 12 bases are shared with TRBD2. The CDR3 is 14 amino acids. J lost 1 base, V lost 7 bases, and 3 bases had no gene match. CDR1 and CDR2 (germline): SGHNT, YYREEE (reference sequence). In nucleotides, the CDR3 is TGTGCCAGCCGACTAGCGGGAGCTTCCTACGAGCAGTACTTC. As protein: CASRLAGASYEQYF.

This clone was detected only a few times. The chain employs TRBV14 and TRBJ2-3, with D possibly being TRBD1 (5 bases). With 4 bases removed from V and 0 bases from J, the gap between germline ends came to 20 bases. This CDR3 contains 18 residues. CDR1 is SGHDN and CDR2 is FVKESK in the germline V gene. In DNA form, the CDR3 reads TGTGCCAGCAGCCGGGGCCAGGGTTGGTTCCAAAGCACAGATACGCAGTATTTT. Translating it yields CASSRGQGWFQSTDTQYF.

The gene calls are TRBV18 and TRBJ2-7; TRBD2 matches 8 bases. This CDR3 comprises 16 residues. V lost 1 base, J lost 3 bases, and 8 bases stayed unmatched. Germline V gene data show CDR1 as KGHSH and CDR2 as LQKENI. Here the CDR3 DNA reads TGTGCCAGCTCACCACTTAGCGGGACTAGGTACTACGAGCAGTACTTC. Translation gives CASSPLSGTRYYEQYF.

The J gene is TRBJ1-1, the V gene TRBV7-9, with 8 bases lining up with TRBD1. The length of the CDR3 is 16 residues. Germline CDR1 reads SEHNR; CDR2 reads FQNEAQ (reference sequence). V shed 3 bases, J shed 3 bases, and the junction held 9 bases outside the gene matches. DNA for the CDR3: TGTGCCAGCAGCTTTAATCCAGGACAGGGTGACACTGAAGCTTTCTTT. Translated, it gives CASSFNPGQGDTEAFF.

The chain couples TRBV9 to TRBJ2-3; 10 bases fit TRBD1. V dropped 4 bases and J dropped 4; count of bases not matched to a gene: 9. Germline CDR1 is SGDLS and CDR2 is YYNGEE. The CDR3 contains 16 residues. CDR3: CASSYTGTGASDTQYF. CDR3 coding DNA: TGTGCCAGCAGCTATACCGGGACAGGGGCGTCAGATACGCAGTATTTT.

This chain connects TRBV7-9 to TRBJ1-2; D ambiguous. This CDR3 has 13 amino acids. Germline V gene sequence: CDR1 SEHNR, CDR2 FQNEAQ (reference sequence). V was clipped by 8 bases and J by 3 bases, with 13 bases between them. CDR3 sequence reads: CASRELGDYGYTF. The CDR3 DNA reads as TGTGCCAGCCGGGAACTCGGCGACTATGGCTACACCTTC.

The chain recombines TRBV10-3 with TRBJ1-2, with 10 bases that match TRBD1. The CDR3 contains 16 residues. J lost 8 bases, V lost 7 bases, and 16 bases had no gene match. Germline assignment: CDR1 ENHRY and CDR2 SYGVKD. CDR3: CAINPGQGRVQGGYTF. The CDR3 nucleotides are TGTGCCATCAATCCGGGACAGGGGCGAGTTCAGGGCGGCTACACCTTC.

The chain employs TRBV28 and TRBJ2-5, with D maybe TRBD1 (5 bases). The CDR3 consists of 14 residues. V dropped 6 bases and J dropped 1 base, with 12 bases sitting between them. Germline V gives CDR1 MDHEN, CDR2 SYDVKM. The CDR3 nucleotides read TGTGCCAGCAGCTTGGGGCAACCCCAAGAGACCCAGTACTTC. Translation: CASSLGQPQETQYF.

This clone has more than one count but fewer than ten. The chain joins TRBV19 to TRBJ2-7, with 14 nucleotides matching TRBD2. The V gene's germline CDR1 is LNHDA and CDR2 SQIVND (reference sequence). With 5 bases clipped from V and 1 base from J, the junction kept 4 bases outside the gene matches. The CDR3 loop spans 16 amino acids. The CDR3 DNA reads TGTGCCAGTAGTGTTCGGACTAGCGGGAGGTCCTACGAGCAGTACTTC. It codes for CASSVRTSGRSYEQYF.

CDR3 nucleotide sequence: TGTGCCAGCAGACCAACTAGCGGAGCCTACGAGCAGTACTTC. Encoded protein: CASRPTSGAYEQYF. V is TRBV7-3 and J is TRBJ2-7; the match to TRBD2 covers 8 bases. This CDR3 is built from 14 residues. V lost 6 bases to trimming and J lost 2 bases; unmatched junction nucleotides: 6. In germline, CDR1 is SGHTA, CDR2 FQGTGA.

The chain couples TRBV7-2 to TRBJ2-3; D unresolved. The ends were cut back, 1 base at V and 6 bases at J, with 5 bases in the middle. The CDR3 extends over 12 amino acids. Per the germline V gene, CDR1 is SGHTA and CDR2 is FQGNSA. This chain's CDR3 is CASSLVRDTQYF. CDR3 in DNA: TGTGCCAGCAGCTTAGTACGGGATACGCAGTATTTT.

V gene TRBV5-1 combines with J gene TRBJ2-7; weak D call: TRBD1 (5 bases). The CDR3 consists of 15 residues. Trimming left V 3 bases short and J 4 bases short, with 17 bases between. Germline CDR1 reads SGHRS; CDR2 reads YFSETQ. The CDR3 here is CASSWMTASSYEQYF. The CDR3 coding sequence is TGCGCCAGCAGCTGGATGACAGCGTCGTCGTACGAGCAGTACTTC.

With respect to this clone: The identical CDR3 is also encoded by other nucleotide sequences in the sample. The gene calls are TRBV9 and TRBJ1-1; TRBD1 matches 8 bases. Trimming removed 0 bases from V and 4 bases from J; junction bases left unmatched: 2. Germline loops: CDR1 SGDLS, CDR2 YYNGEE. This CDR3 spans 14 amino acids. CDR3 residues: CASSVGQGSTEAFF. The CDR3 nucleotides read TGTGCCAGCAGCGTAGGACAGGGGAGCACTGAAGCTTTCTTT.

This clone is termed medium-sized. The chain carries TRBV2 and TRBJ1-1; D ambiguous. Germline V gene lookup returns CDR1 SNHLY and CDR2 FYNNEI. V was cut by 2 bases and J by 5 bases, with 9 bases left in between. CDR3 length: 13 amino acids. CDR3 loop: CASSETAGTEAFF. DNA of the CDR3: TGTGCCAGCAGTGAAACGGCGGGGACTGAAGCTTTCTTT.

The chain has TRBV5-1 and TRBJ2-7; TRBD1 might be the D (5 bases). Germline V CDR1 and CDR2: SGHRS, YFSETQ. This CDR3 is 15 amino acids long. V was clipped by 1 base and J by 0 bases, with 11 bases between them. For the CDR3, the DNA is TGCGCCAGCAGCTTGACGACTGACAGCTCCTACGAGCAGTACTTC. It codes for CASSLTTDSSYEQYF.

This sequence joins TRBV9 and TRBJ2-3; D might be TRBD2 (6 bases). The V end was cut by 0 bases, the J end by 5 bases, with 16 bases between. Germline V gene lookup returns CDR1 SGDLS and CDR2 YYNGEE. There are 16 residues in the CDR3. This CDR3 is CASSVGGLASLDTQYF. The DNA of the CDR3 is TGTGCCAGCAGCGTAGGGGGACTGGCCTCCCTAGATACGCAGTATTTT.

This clone was recorded a few times. The chain recombines TRBV15 with TRBJ2-1; D might be TRBD1 (6 bases). The germline V and J ends were trimmed by 0 bases and 4 bases, with 10 bases remaining between them. Germline CDR1 and CDR2: LNHNV and YYDKDF (reference sequence). CDR3 length: 15 amino acids. In nucleotides, the CDR3 is TGTGCCACCAGCAGAGACAGGGGATTATACAATGAGCAGTTCTTC. Translated, it gives CATSRDRGLYNEQFF.

The chain joins TRBV12-1 to TRBJ2-1; the table's D call, TRBD2, has no DNA check behind it. TRBV12-1 is labeled a pseudogene. The CDR3 is made up of 23 amino acids. CDR3 loop: CASSFVQALAESKTSGTYNEQFF. The CDR3 region has the DNA TGTGCCAGCAGCTTTGTTCAGGCCCTCGCGGAGAGTAAAACTAGCGGGACGTACAATGAGCAGTTCTTC.